This note documents a single T cell receptor beta chain sequence. What it recognizes is unknown. These data originate in a study of post-analysis software for immune sequencing data. Tagging with unique molecular identifiers was a feature of the TCR beta cDNA libraries. It was from about 0.98 to 11 million T cells that about 540,000 cDNA molecules came. One entry per CDR3 protein results from TCRdb running MiXCR on the PCR reads. Counted here are around 400,000 distinct CDR3 sequences, approximately 37% occurring once; the ten biggest clones make up under 9%. Findings of the study overall: In multiple sclerosis, normalized Chao1 diversity was significantly below that of controls. Four or five TRBV segments occurring more often in patients than controls included TRBV5-6, TRBV5-1 and TRBV20-1.

J gave up 0 bases and V 5 bases, and 10 bases lay outside the gene matches. CDR3 size: 17 residues. What was sequenced was blood. This sequence joins TRBV12-3 or TRBV12-4 and TRBJ1-5; TRBD1 matches 7 bases. This sequence originates from a girl aged 2 to 10 with multiple sclerosis. The CDR3 protein is CASSPDPQGYSNQPQHF. CDR3 nucleotide sequence: TGTGCCAGCAGTCCAGACCCACAGGGGTATAGCAATCAGCCCCAGCATTTT.